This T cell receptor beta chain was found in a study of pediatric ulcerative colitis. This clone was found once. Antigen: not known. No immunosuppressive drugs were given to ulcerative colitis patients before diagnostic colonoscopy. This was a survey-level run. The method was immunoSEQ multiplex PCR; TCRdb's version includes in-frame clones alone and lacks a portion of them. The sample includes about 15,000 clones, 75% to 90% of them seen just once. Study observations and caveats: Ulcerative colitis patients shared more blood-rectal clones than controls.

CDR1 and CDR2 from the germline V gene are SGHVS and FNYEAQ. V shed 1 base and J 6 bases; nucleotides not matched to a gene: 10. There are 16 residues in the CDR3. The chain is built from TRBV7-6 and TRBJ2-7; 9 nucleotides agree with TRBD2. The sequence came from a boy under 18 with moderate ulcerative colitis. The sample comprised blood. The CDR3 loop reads CASSLVLTSGLSEQYF. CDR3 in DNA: TGTGCCAGCAGCTTAGTTCTGACTAGCGGCCTTTCCGAGCAGTACTTC.